This entry lists 11 T cell receptor beta chains sequenced from one sample in a study of control samples from healthy donors and cancer patients. The repertoire was sequenced with immunoSEQ multiplex PCR; TCRdb's copy has only in-frame clones and lacks some. The sample contains about 140,000 clones, just under 95% of which appear only once. The sequenced material came from blood. These receptors all come from a man aged 25-45 years in good health.

To note about this clone: At one boundary the junction diverges from the germline segment, which might be a read error. The rearrangement uses TRBV7-7 and TRBJ2-1; TRBD2 agrees at 8 bases. The length of the CDR3 is 14 residues. Germline loops: CDR1 SSHAT, CDR2 FNYEAQ (reference sequence). CDR3 sequence reads: CASSFDGRVSEQFF. The CDR3 DNA sequence: TGTGCTAGCAGCTTTGACGGGAGGGTTAGTGAGCAGTTCTTC.

The chain joins TRBV19 to TRBJ1-1; possible D gene TRBD1, 6 bases. The germline V and J ends were trimmed by 5 bases and 2 bases, with 12 bases remaining between them. Germline V gene lookup returns CDR1 LNHDA and CDR2 SQIVND (reference sequence). The CDR3 runs to 14 residues. CDR3 DNA: TGTGCCAGTAGTGTTCCAGGGGATAACACTGAAGCTTTCTTT. This encodes CASSVPGDNTEAFF.

This chain connects TRBV15 to TRBJ1-3; possibly TRBD1 for D (5 bases). The CDR3 is made up of 16 amino acids. Germline CDR1 LNHNV, CDR2 YYDKDF (reference sequence). The V gene lost 0 bases and the J gene lost 2 bases, with 11 bases spanning the gap. CDR3 region: CATSREGGIAGNTIYF. CDR3 sequence (DNA): TGTGCCACCAGCAGAGAGGGGGGGATTGCTGGAAACACCATATATTTT.

The V gene is TRBV2, the J gene TRBJ2-7; weak D call: TRBD1 (5 bases). V lost 4 bases and J 2 bases, leaving 9 bases between the germline ends. Looked up from germline, CDR1 is SNHLY and CDR2 is FYNNEI. The CDR3 extends over 13 amino acids. Written as DNA, the CDR3 is TGTGCCAGCAGTGGACAGACACCCTACGAGCAGTACTTC. It yields the protein CASSGQTPYEQYF.

The V gene is TRBV10-1, the J gene TRBJ1-5; TRBD1 might be the D (5 bases). This CDR3 has 15 residues. Trimming took off 2 bases at V and 2 bases at J, with 10 bases between the two ends. Looked up from germline, CDR1 is WNHNN and CDR2 is SYGVQD (reference sequence). In DNA, the CDR3 is TGCGCCAGCAGTGAGGACAGCCTAGGCAATCAGCCCCAGCATTTT. Amino acid sequence: CASSEDSLGNQPQHF.

CDR3 protein: CASSIVPVANTEAFF. CDR3 sequence (DNA): TGTGCCAGTAGTATAGTCCCAGTTGCGAACACTGAAGCTTTCTTT. V and J are TRBV19 and TRBJ1-1; D remains unclear. The germline V and J ends were trimmed by 1 base and 1 base, with 10 bases remaining between them. CDR3 length: 15 amino acids. Germline V CDR1 and CDR2: LNHDA, SQIVND (reference sequence).

The V gene is TRBV11-2, the J gene TRBJ1-1, with D unresolved. There are 14 residues in the CDR3. V lost 0 bases and J lost 0, with 5 bases in between. CDR1 and CDR2 from the germline V gene are SGHAT and FQNNGV. CDR3 nucleotides: TGTGCCAGCAGCTTAGACAGTATGAACACTGAAGCTTTCTTT. Protein product: CASSLDSMNTEAFF.

V gene TRBV6-5 combines with J gene TRBJ2-7; 8 bases line up with TRBD2. The J segment lost 4 bases and the V segment lost 2 bases, leaving 4 bases of the junction unmatched. This CDR3 contains 14 residues. The germline V gene has CDR1 MNHEY and CDR2 SVGAGI. CDR3 coding DNA: TGTGCCAGCAGTTACCGGGGGGGATTTTACGAGCAGTACTTC. Encoded protein: CASSYRGGFYEQYF.

The rearrangement uses TRBV29-1 and TRBJ2-1, with no clear D. This CDR3 has 15 amino acids. Trimming stripped 3 bases from V and 4 bases from J, with 16 bases between. CDR1 and CDR2 from the germline V gene are SQVTM and ANQGSEA. The CDR3: CSVEMVGGRYNEQFF. The DNA of the CDR3 is TGCAGCGTTGAGATGGTAGGTGGCCGGTACAATGAGCAGTTCTTC.

The rearrangement uses TRBV28 and TRBJ2-1, with D hard to call. The CDR3 totals 12 residues. Germline CDR1 reads MDHEN; CDR2 reads SYDVKM. Trimming took off 3 bases at V and 6 bases at J, with 6 bases between the two ends. The CDR3 reads CASSFTPNEQFF. As DNA, the CDR3 is TGTGCCAGCAGTTTTACACCCAATGAGCAGTTCTTC.

V and J are TRBV18 and TRBJ1-2; the D is unclear. Germline CDR1 reads KGHSH; CDR2 reads LQKENI. The germline V and J ends were trimmed by 2 bases and 0 bases, with 10 bases remaining between them. The CDR3 spans 15 residues. CDR3 residues: CASSPFPGPNYGYTF. CDR3 nucleotides: TGTGCCAGCTCACCATTTCCAGGTCCTAACTATGGCTACACCTTC.